This TCR beta chain was identified during a study of T cell repertoires in cytomegalovirus infection. The overall study: The study used recently identified HLA-C-restricted and well-studied HLA-B-restricted CMV epitopes.

One entry per CDR3 protein, called by TCRdb with MiXCR from the reads. Of about 920,000 distinct CDR3 sequences listed, approximately 31% are singletons. This clonotype was counted between two and nine times. The antigen is not known. Germline values: CDR1 LNHDA, CDR2 SQIVND (reference sequence). The CDR3 extends over 13 amino acids. Between the trimmed V and J ends, which lost 6 bases and 3 bases, there was a span of 11 bases. The rearrangement joins TRBV19 to TRBJ1-1, with D possibly TRBD1 on 5 matching bases. Sequences were derived from cultured CD8+ T cells from PBMCs, sampled from culture after CMV antigen stimulation. The origin of this receptor is a human donor in good health (CMV status not recorded). Some clones in this sample may be carry-over from other donors' samples. In DNA, the CDR3 is TGTGCCAGTAGATACAGGACGTACACTGAAGCTTTCTTT. This translates into CASRYRTYTEAFF.